This T cell receptor beta chain was sequenced during a study of CD8 T cells in Susac syndrome (dated by TCRdb to about 2019). Concerning the study at large: The study used repertoire sequencing to test whether antigen drove CD8+ T cell activation and differentiation in Susac syndrome. The study compared CD8+ T cell repertoire clonality among 11 to 12 healthy donors, roughly 14 Susac syndrome patients and roughly 16 multiple sclerosis patients. Points the paper makes about the study in general: The number of individuals in the TCR sequencing and HLA analysis was recognized as being relatively small.

RNA was extracted using the RNeasy kit, and about 0.5 to 1 ug of the RNA was reverse transcribed with random hexamers. TCR beta CDR3 regions were amplified with the immunoSEQ multiplex PCR assay covering 54 Vbeta and 13 Jbeta segments. Bias from PCR amplification was corrected by using a synthetic template baseline for primer optimization and for computational correction. The study's own analysis went as follows. Only productive sequences were kept, with reads annotated to V, D and J genes according to IMGT and analyzed in immunoSEQ Analyzer. Clonality was computed as one minus Shannon entropy normalized by log2 of the number of productive unique sequences. For each patient and control, public and private clones were evaluated within the 100 most prevalent clones. A clone was defined as Susac-specific if it was absent from the healthy and MS cohorts, from some 980 published viral clones and from other ImmuneACCESS disease sequences. TCRdb reran the public reads through fastp at Q25 and MiXCR, keeping productive beta chains. Each CDR3 protein gets just one entry, which takes the most common genes and DNA from the rows behind it. The V and J calls shown here were made by TCRdb, not taken from the authors' results. Counted in this sample were 100,000 to 150,000 distinct CDR3 sequences; around 75% of them appeared once. 0.5% to 0.65% of the sample rests with the top ten.

Trimming leaves V shorter by 3 bases and J shorter by 1 base, with the junction holding 2 bases beyond the gene matches. The CDR3 holds 15 amino acids from the cysteine to the phenylalanine. The retained sequence is limited to the CDR3, 45 bases, with the frame set at the first base. CDR1 SGHAT and CDR2 FQNNGV were looked up in the germline V gene. Turning to this clonotype: The specificity of this receptor is unknown. Base qualities are not recorded, but no much larger clone differs from it by a single base.

Peripheral blood CD8+ and CD4+ T cells from healthy donors, Susac syndrome patients and multiple sclerosis patients were profiled by high-throughput TCR beta sequencing. The multiple sclerosis controls were treatment-naive patients who had stable or active relapsing-remitting disease and met the revised McDonald criteria. Bulk CD8+ and CD4+ T cells were purified by magnetic negative isolation, whereas CD8+ TEMRA cells were enriched by FACS. Blood was drawn into EDTA tubes, processed within 24 hours, and PBMCs were isolated by density gradient centrifugation. PBMCs intended for TCR sequencing were cryopreserved in liquid nitrogen and were subsequently thawed in a 37 degrees C water bath. The sorted or isolated CD4+, CD8+ and CD8+ TEMRA cells reached a purity of at least 90%.

The V and J segments used are TRBV11-2 and TRBJ2-3, and 9 junction bases match TRBD2. The specimen was CD8+ T cells from PBMCs. The TCR comes from a human donor with multiple sclerosis. The nucleotide sequence is given as TGTGCCAGCAGCTTCGGCGGGAGGGGCACAGATACGCAGTATTTT. This yields the protein CASSFGGRGTDTQYF.